These 2 T cell receptor beta chains share one sample of origin, sequenced in a study of B cell selection in AIRE deficiency. Sorting defined conventional CD4 T cells as CD4+CD127+. This table comes from immunoSEQ multiplex PCR, and its TCRdb copy is limited to in-frame clones, with some not included. The table includes approximately 25,000 clones, around 95% detected once. The sample was CD4+CD127+ conventional T cells sorted from PBMCs. These receptors originate from a human donor in good health.

The V and J genes are TRBV6-6 and TRBJ2-7, with unresolved D. The V gene lost 2 bases and the J gene lost 0 bases, with 8 bases spanning the gap. The germline gives CDR1 MNHNY, CDR2 SVGAGI (reference sequence). The CDR3 totals 14 residues. The CDR3 loop reads CASSYTTASYEQYF. The CDR3 coding sequence is TGTGCCAGCAGTTACACAACAGCCTCCTACGAGCAGTACTTC.

This clone was seen a single time. The chain joins TRBV5-1 to TRBJ2-5; D may be TRBD2 (5 bases). Deletions cut 4 bases from V and 0 bases from J, with 13 bases between. This CDR3 has 15 amino acids. The V gene's germline CDR1 is SGHRS and CDR2 YFSETQ. This CDR3 is CASSKEPGNQETQYF. In DNA, the CDR3 is TGCGCCAGCAGCAAGGAACCGGGAAACCAAGAGACCCAGTACTTC.